This TCR beta chain was found in a study of CD8+ T cells in alopecia areata. Trimming took 0 bases from V and 1 from J, leaving 12 bases between them. The V gene's germline CDR1 is MGHRA and CDR2 YSYEKL. The CDR3 extends over 17 amino acids. Reverse transcription of extracted RNA yielded cDNA, which provided the sequencing template. Sequenced by immunoSEQ multiplex PCR; TCRdb stores in-frame clones only, minus some. This sample carries about 150,000 clones, 58% of them seen once, and the ten largest clones take around 6.6%. V is TRBV4-1 and J is TRBJ2-2; D not certain. This receptor was obtained from a human donor with alopecia areata. Here the sequenced sample was CD4+ T cells sorted from blood, taken at week 0. The DNA for the CDR3 is TGCGCCAGCAGCCAAGATAGGTCGAAAGGGAACACCGGGGAGCTGTTTTTT. Its translation: CASSQDRSKGNTGELFF.